Following are 29 T cell receptor beta chains from one sample sequenced in a study of T cell responses to AZD1222 COVID-19 vaccine. The protocol was immunoSEQ multiplex PCR, while the TCRdb copy is restricted to in-frame clones and leaves out a portion. The table records about 200,000 clones, roughly 92% of them present only once. The source was peripheral blood, collected 28 days after the second AZD1222 dose. These receptor sequences come from an adult who received the AZD1222 COVID-19 vaccine.

The genes are TRBV19 and TRBJ1-1; D not resolved. Germline-derived CDR1 and CDR2 are LNHDA and SQIVND (reference sequence). V lost 5 bases and J 5 bases, leaving 18 bases between the germline ends. The CDR3 runs 15 residues. The chain's CDR3 is CASSVRNLRGTEAFF. The CDR3 DNA follows: TGTGCCAGTAGTGTACGGAACCTCCGAGGTACTGAAGCTTTCTTT.

This clone was detected only once. The rearrangement joins TRBV27 to TRBJ2-7; tentatively, D is TRBD2 (5 bases). This CDR3 contains 13 residues. Trimming took 5 bases from V and 6 from J, leaving 14 bases between them. The germline CDR1 and CDR2 sequences are MNHEY and SMNVEV (reference sequence). The CDR3 coding sequence is TGTGCCAGCAGTAGGGATCTGAGGGTCGAGCAGTACTTC. Translation gives CASSRDLRVEQYF.

V usage is TRBV7-2 and J usage is TRBJ1-5; D unresolved. CDR1 is SGHTA and CDR2 is FQGNSA in the germline V gene. This CDR3 contains 15 residues. Trimming pared 0 bases from V and 1 base from J, leaving 7 bases between. The CDR3 bases are TGTGCCAGCAGCTTAGCGCCGGACAGCAATCAGCCCCAGCATTTT. It translates to CASSLAPDSNQPQHF.

This sequence joins TRBV5-1 and TRBJ2-2; D possibly corresponds to TRBD1 (5 bases). CDR1 and CDR2 from the germline V gene are SGHRS and YFSETQ. The CDR3 spans 16 residues. V was cut by 0 bases and J by 4 bases, with 13 bases left in between. The CDR3 loop is CASSLDRTPGTGELFF. The CDR3 nucleotides read TGCGCCAGCAGCTTGGACAGGACCCCGGGCACCGGGGAGCTGTTTTTT.

J is TRBJ1-5 and V is TRBV7-5; the table's D call, TRBD1, has no DNA check behind it. TRBV7-5 has pseudogene status. CDR3 length: 18 amino acids. Here the CDR3 DNA reads TGTGCCAGAAGCTTAGCCAGACAGGTTAATCCGTGCAATCAGCCCCAGCATTTT. Translating it yields CARSLARQVNPCNQPQHF.

This clone was detected once. The rearrangement joins TRBV5-4 to TRBJ2-3, with 10 bases fitting TRBD2. Germline CDR1 reads SGHNT; CDR2 reads YYREEE (reference sequence). With 4 bases clipped from V and 3 bases from J, the junction kept 8 bases outside the gene matches. The CDR3 has 16 residues. In DNA form, the CDR3 reads TGTGCCAGCAGCGCGGCGAGCGGGGGGGAGACAGATACGCAGTATTTT. This translates into CASSAASGGETDTQYF.

The V and J genes are TRBV7-2 and TRBJ2-3; D uncertain. The CDR3 length is 15 residues. The ends were cut back, 0 bases at V and 5 bases at J, with 12 bases in the middle. Germline CDR1 SGHTA, CDR2 FQGNSA. The CDR3 DNA reads TGTGCCAGCAGCTTAGCAGTAGGGTCGGGAGATACGCAGTATTTT. It encodes CASSLAVGSGDTQYF. The complete variable domain, with remaining parts taken from reference TRBV7-2 and TRBJ2-3, reads GAGVSQSPSNKVTEKGKDVELRCDPISGHTALYWYRQSLGQGLEFLIYFQGNSAPDKSGLPSDRFSAERTGGSVSTLTIQRTQQEDSAVYLCASSLAVGSGDTQYFGPGTRLTVL.

This chain connects TRBV19 to TRBJ2-5; the D is unclear. CDR3 length equals 15 residues. The V gene lost 4 bases and the J gene lost 2 bases, with 14 bases spanning the gap. In germline, CDR1 is LNHDA, CDR2 SQIVND (reference sequence). CDR3 in amino acids: CASSTPYSGQETQYF. The CDR3 region has the DNA TGTGCCAGTAGTACGCCATACAGTGGTCAAGAGACCCAGTACTTC. Full variable domain (rest looked up from reference TRBV19 and TRBJ2-5): DGGITQSPKYLFRKEGQNVTLSCEQNLNHDAMYWYRQDPGQGLRLIYYSQIVNDFQKGDIAEGYSVSREKKESFPLTVTSAQKNPTAFYLCASSTPYSGQETQYFGPGTRLLVL.

The chain recombines TRBV3-1 (or the pseudogene TRBV3-2) with TRBJ1-1; D is perhaps TRBD1 (5 bases). Trimming left V 5 bases short and J 2 bases short, with 12 bases between. Germline V gene sequence: CDR1 LGHDT, CDR2 YNNKEL (reference sequence). The CDR3 covers 14 residues. The CDR3 is CASSSRDGNTEAFF. The CDR3, as DNA: TGTGCCAGCAGCTCTAGGGACGGAAACACTGAAGCTTTCTTT.

This clone was counted once. This chain uses TRBV6-2 or TRBV6-3 with TRBJ2-1; the match to TRBD1 covers 8 bases. The CDR3 totals 16 residues. CDR1 and CDR2 from the germline V gene are MNHEY and SVGEGT. Trimming took 2 bases from V and 5 from J; bases not matched to a gene: 8. CDR3 sequence (DNA): TGTGCCAGCAGTTACCAACGGGACAGGATTAACAATGAGCAGTTCTTC. Protein sequence: CASSYQRDRINNEQFF.

V gene TRBV27 combines with J gene TRBJ2-2; 10 bases align to TRBD1. V trimming: 2 bases; J trimming: 6 bases; junction bases outside the gene matches: 12. Germline V gene data show CDR1 as MNHEY and CDR2 as SMNVEV (reference sequence). The CDR3 has 18 residues. CDR3 nucleotides: TGTGCCAGCAGTTTACTGCCCGGGACAGGGGAGGCGTCCGGGGAGCTGTTTTTT. Translation: CASSLLPGTGEASGELFF.

This clone was observed once. The genes are TRBV29-1 and TRBJ2-3; D is undetermined. CDR1 is SQVTM, CDR2 ANQGSEA, per germline. The V gene lost 7 bases and the J gene lost 2 bases, with 13 bases spanning the gap. CDR3 size: 13 residues. This chain's CDR3 is CSARQGSTDTQYF. In DNA form, the CDR3 reads TGCAGCGCAAGGCAAGGGTCCACAGATACGCAGTATTTT.

The chain recombines TRBV3-1 (or the pseudogene TRBV3-2) with TRBJ1-5, with D tentatively TRBD1 (6 bases). Germline V gene lookup returns CDR1 LGHDT and CDR2 YNNKEL (reference sequence). The length of the CDR3 is 16 residues. Trimming removed 6 bases at V and 4 bases at J, with 19 bases between. As DNA, the CDR3 is TGTGCCAGCAGTCCCGCCGGGGGCAGCCTGAATCAGCCCCAGCATTTT. It codes for CASSPAGGSLNQPQHF.

The chain carries TRBV12-5 and TRBJ2-1; TRBD1 matches at 9 bases. This CDR3 is 16 amino acids long. Germline V gives CDR1 LGHNT, CDR2 FRNRAP. The J segment lost 7 bases and the V segment lost 5 bases, leaving 12 bases of the junction unmatched. The DNA of the CDR3 is TGTGCTAGTGGTGTGGCGGGGACAGGGATGAGAAATGAGCAGTTCTTC. It encodes CASGVAGTGMRNEQFF.

This clone was seen once. Within the sample, other DNA sequences also encode this same CDR3. The chain links TRBV7-9 to TRBJ2-5; 7 bases line up with TRBD1. The germline V gene has CDR1 SEHNR and CDR2 FQNEAQ (reference sequence). The trim removed 5 bases at V and 1 base at J, leaving 4 bases unmatched. CDR3 length: 14 amino acids. The CDR3 here is CASSRGTAQETQYF. The CDR3 nucleotides read TGTGCCAGCAGCCGAGGGACAGCCCAAGAGACCCAGTACTTC.

Worth noting for this clone: Other DNA sequences in the sample encode the same CDR3. The rearrangement joins TRBV15 to TRBJ1-2; D is undetermined. Trimming stripped 0 bases from V and 0 bases from J, with 2 bases between. CDR1 and CDR2 (germline): LNHNV, YYDKDF (reference sequence). The CDR3 totals 13 residues. The CDR3 loop reads CATSRDPNYGYTF. The CDR3, as DNA: TGTGCCACCAGCAGAGACCCTAACTATGGCTACACCTTC.

This chain uses TRBV3-1 (or the pseudogene TRBV3-2) with TRBJ1-1; D unresolved. Between the trimmed V and J ends, which lost 0 bases and 7 bases, there was a span of 9 bases. Germline V lookup: CDR1 LGHDT, CDR2 YNNKEL (reference sequence). The CDR3 spans 13 residues. CDR3: CASSQDNGIEAFF. CDR3 bases: TGTGCCAGCAGCCAAGATAATGGAATTGAAGCTTTCTTT.

The genes are TRBV6-5 and TRBJ1-6, with TRBD1 as a possible D gene (6 bases). This CDR3 is 15 amino acids long. CDR1 is MNHEY, CDR2 SVGAGI, per germline. The V and J ends lost 10 bases and 6 bases respectively, with 19 bases between them. CDR3 loop: CATKQGRQVNSPLHF. CDR3 sequence (DNA): TGTGCCACCAAACAGGGCCGGCAGGTTAATTCACCCCTCCACTTT.

This clone has a single count. V and J are TRBV19 and TRBJ1-5; TRBD1 aligns across 8 bases. The ends lost 5 bases at V and 6 bases at J; junction bases unmatched: 6. Germline CDR1 is LNHDA and CDR2 is SQIVND (reference sequence). The CDR3 has 14 amino acids. The chain's CDR3 is CASSARTGTQPQHF. CDR3 nucleotide sequence: TGTGCCAGTAGTGCCCGGACAGGGACTCAGCCCCAGCATTTT.

The chain joins TRBV2 to TRBJ2-7; 10 bases match TRBD1. Per germline, CDR1 SNHLY and CDR2 FYNNEI. J lost 1 base, V lost 9 bases, and 15 bases had no gene match. This CDR3 spans 17 amino acids. The CDR3 nucleotides read TGTGCCAGTGGGGACAGGGGAGGGGTGATTATGTCCTACGAGCAGTACTTC. This translates into CASGDRGGVIMSYEQYF.

The gene calls are TRBV27 and TRBJ2-3, with D unclear. V lost 0 bases, J lost 0 bases, and 7 bases lay in between. Germline V gene data show CDR1 as MNHEY and CDR2 as SMNVEV (reference sequence). The CDR3 runs to 15 residues. Here the CDR3 DNA reads TGTGCCAGCAGTTTATCTGATGGTAGCACAGATACGCAGTATTTT. Encoded protein: CASSLSDGSTDTQYF.

The V gene is TRBV6-5, the J gene TRBJ2-6; 8 bases are shared with TRBD1. Germline assignment: CDR1 MNHEY and CDR2 SVGAGI. CDR3 length: 14 amino acids. V lost 7 bases, J lost 8 bases, and 7 bases stayed unmatched. Here the CDR3 DNA reads TGTGCCAGCAATCAGGGGGCAAGCCCCAACGTCCTGACTTTC. Translating gives CASNQGASPNVLTF.

The chain joins TRBV3-1 (or the pseudogene TRBV3-2) to TRBJ1-6; D is unclear. This CDR3 is built from 14 residues. Trimming pared 4 bases from V and 8 bases from J, leaving 12 bases between. Germline-derived CDR1 and CDR2 are LGHDT and YNNKEL (reference sequence). The CDR3: CASSPGRWDSPLHF. For the CDR3, the DNA is TGTGCCAGCAGCCCCGGGAGGTGGGATTCACCCCTCCACTTT.

The rearrangement joins TRBV19 to TRBJ1-5, with D tentatively TRBD1 (5 bases). The V end lost 4 bases, the J end lost 6 bases, and 19 bases lay between the germline ends. The germline CDR1 and CDR2 sequences are LNHDA and SQIVND (reference sequence). The CDR3 runs 16 residues. The CDR3 here is CASSTLVGGERQPQHF. As DNA, the CDR3 is TGTGCCAGTAGTACCCTAGTTGGGGGAGAGCGTCAGCCCCAGCATTTT.

This clone was counted once. The chain recombines TRBV18 with TRBJ1-2; tentatively, D is TRBD1 (5 bases). The CDR3 contains 15 residues. V lost 0 bases to trimming and J lost 0 bases, with 8 bases between them. Per germline, CDR1 KGHSH and CDR2 LQKENI. For the CDR3, the DNA is TGTGCCAGCTCACCACCGTCGGGGGCTAACTATGGCTACACCTTC. Residues: CASSPPSGANYGYTF.

The chain uses TRBV6-2 or TRBV6-3 and TRBJ1-5, with D perhaps matching TRBD1 (6 bases). V was trimmed by 4 bases and J by 2 bases, leaving 18 bases between them. Germline V gene sequence: CDR1 MNHEY, CDR2 SVGEGT. The CDR3 runs to 17 residues. The CDR3 here is CASSFPGGGGGNQPQHF. The CDR3 DNA is TGTGCCAGCAGTTTCCCTGGGGGGGGCGGTGGCAATCAGCCCCAGCATTTT.

A few counts support this clone. The chain joins TRBV4-2 to TRBJ2-7; 12 positions match TRBD2. V lost 6 bases to trimming and J lost 2 bases; unmatched junction nucleotides: 5. The CDR3 is 15 residues long. The germline V gene has CDR1 LGHNA and CDR2 YNFKEQ. CDR3 sequence reads: CASRLTSGGTYEQYF. CDR3 in DNA: TGTGCCAGCAGACTTACTAGCGGGGGGACCTACGAGCAGTACTTC.

The chain couples TRBV3-1 (or the pseudogene TRBV3-2) to TRBJ1-6, with D possibly being TRBD1 (5 bases). V was cut by 1 base and J by 7 bases, with 11 bases left in between. CDR3 length: 15 residues. CDR1 and CDR2 from the germline V gene are LGHDT and YNNKEL (reference sequence). For the CDR3, the DNA is TGTGCCAGCAGCCAAGGGGGGTTGGGAAATTCACCCCTCCACTTT. Translated, it gives CASSQGGLGNSPLHF.

This sequence joins TRBV6-1 and TRBJ2-7; 8 positions agree with TRBD2. J gave up 2 bases and V 2 bases, and 17 bases lay outside the gene matches. The length of the CDR3 is 19 residues. Germline V lookup: CDR1 MNHNS, CDR2 SASEGT. The CDR3 coding sequence is TGTGCCAGCAGTGAACACGGGACCCGGGGGGGTCGGGTCCCCTACGAGCAGTACTTC. Amino acids: CASSEHGTRGGRVPYEQYF.